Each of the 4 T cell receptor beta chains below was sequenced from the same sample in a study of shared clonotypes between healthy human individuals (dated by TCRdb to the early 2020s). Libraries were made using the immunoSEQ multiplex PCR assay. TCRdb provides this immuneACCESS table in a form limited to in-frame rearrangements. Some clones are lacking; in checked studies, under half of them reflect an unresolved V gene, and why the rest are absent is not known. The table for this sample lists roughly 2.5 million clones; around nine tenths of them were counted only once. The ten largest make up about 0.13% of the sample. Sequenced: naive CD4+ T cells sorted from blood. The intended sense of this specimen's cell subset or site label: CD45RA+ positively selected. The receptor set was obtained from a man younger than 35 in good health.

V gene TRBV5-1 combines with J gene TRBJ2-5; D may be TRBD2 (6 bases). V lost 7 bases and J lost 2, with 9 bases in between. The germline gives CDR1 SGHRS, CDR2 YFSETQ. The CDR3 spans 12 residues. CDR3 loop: CASGLLQETQYF. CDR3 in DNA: TGCGCCAGCGGACTACTTCAAGAGACCCAGTACTTC.

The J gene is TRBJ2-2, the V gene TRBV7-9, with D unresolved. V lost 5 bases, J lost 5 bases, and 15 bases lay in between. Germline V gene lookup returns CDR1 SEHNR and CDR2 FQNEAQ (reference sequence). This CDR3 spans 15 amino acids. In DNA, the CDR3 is TGTGCCAGCAGCCTAGGGAATTTCCAGACCGGGGAGCTGTTTTTT. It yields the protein CASSLGNFQTGELFF.

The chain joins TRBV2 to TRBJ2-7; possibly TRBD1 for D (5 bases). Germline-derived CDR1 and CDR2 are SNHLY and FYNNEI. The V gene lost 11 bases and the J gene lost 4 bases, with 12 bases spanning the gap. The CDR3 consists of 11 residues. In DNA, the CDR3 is TGTGCCGGATCACGACAGTACGAGCAGTACTTC. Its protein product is CAGSRQYEQYF.

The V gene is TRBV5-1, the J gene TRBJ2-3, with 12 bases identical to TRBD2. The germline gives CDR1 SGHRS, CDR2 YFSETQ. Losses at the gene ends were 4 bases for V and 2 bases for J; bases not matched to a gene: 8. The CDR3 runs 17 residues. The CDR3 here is CASSTLTSGGTTDTQYF. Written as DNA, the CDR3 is TGCGCCAGCAGCACACTGACTAGCGGGGGCACCACAGATACGCAGTATTTT. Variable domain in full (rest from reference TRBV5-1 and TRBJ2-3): KAGVTQTPRYLIKTRGQQVTLSCSPISGHRSVSWYQQTPGQGLQFLFEYFSETQRNKGNFPGRFSGRQFSNSRSEMNVSTLELGDSALYLCASSTLTSGGTTDTQYFGPGTRLTVL.